These T cell receptor beta chains were read from a single sample in a study of cytomegalovirus exposure and HLA in healthy donors. Sequencing was performed with immunoSEQ multiplex PCR; in TCRdb, only in-frame clones are kept and a portion is missing. The sample has some 140,000 clones; 70% to 90% are singletons. Sequencing was done on a sample of PBMCs. The receptors shown here come from a man in his late teens or twenties in good health and CMV-seronegative. Each CDR3 is given with its conserved first and last residue. D genes are given only for firm matches. Size is omitted from some rows. Given values are once, few, many or a class for expanded clones.

v_gene: TRBV27; j_gene: TRBJ2-3; d_gene: TRBD2; abundance: .; CDR3aa: CASSLGPWTRSTDTQYF; CDR3nt: TGTGCCAGCAGTTTGGGGCCCTGGACTAGGAGCACAGATACGCAGTATTTT
v_gene: TRBV6-5; j_gene: TRBJ2-2; d_gene: .; abundance: .; CDR3aa: CASSTPSRGTGELFF; CDR3nt: TGTGCCAGCAGCACGCCCTCCCGGGGAACCGGGGAGCTGTTTTTT
v_gene: TRBV2; j_gene: TRBJ2-5; d_gene: TRBD2; abundance: .; CDR3aa: CASRTSGGQETQYF; CDR3nt: TGTGCCAGCCGGACTAGCGGGGGTCAAGAGACCCAGTACTTC
v_gene: TRBV18; j_gene: TRBJ2-1; d_gene: TRBD1; abundance: .; CDR3aa: CASSPPGTGYNEQFF; CDR3nt: TGTGCCAGCTCACCACCCGGGACAGGCTACAATGAGCAGTTCTTC
v_gene: TRBV28; j_gene: TRBJ2-7; d_gene: TRBD1; abundance: .; CDR3aa: CASRTGLRYEQYF; CDR3nt: TGTGCCAGCAGGACAGGGCTACGCTACGAGCAGTACTTC
v_gene: TRBV6-4; j_gene: TRBJ1-2; d_gene: TRBD1; abundance: once; CDR3aa: CASSDGTGGNYGYTF; CDR3nt: TGTGCCAGCAGTGACGGAACAGGGGGCAACTATGGCTACACCTTC
v_gene: TRBV7-2; j_gene: TRBJ2-2; d_gene: TRBD1; abundance: .; CDR3aa: CASSRDRVRSGELFF; CDR3nt: TGTGCCAGCAGTAGGGACAGGGTTAGATCCGGGGAGCTGTTTTTT
v_gene: TRBV2; j_gene: TRBJ2-2; d_gene: .; abundance: .; CDR3aa: CASGPAAPTGELFF; CDR3nt: TGTGCCAGCGGCCCCGCGGCGCCCACCGGGGAGCTGTTTTTT
v_gene: TRBV5-1; j_gene: TRBJ2-1; d_gene: TRBD2; abundance: .; CDR3aa: CASSFASGRYEQFF; CDR3nt: TGCGCCAGCAGCTTCGCTAGCGGGAGGTATGAGCAGTTCTTC
v_gene: TRBV5-1; j_gene: TRBJ1-2; d_gene: TRBD1; abundance: once; CDR3aa: CASGLDRVGYGYTF; CDR3nt: TGCGCCAGCGGATTAGACAGGGTCGGCTATGGCTACACCTTC
v_gene: TRBV7-4; j_gene: TRBJ2-4; d_gene: TRBD2; abundance: .; CDR3aa: CASTGGASPSSGLAKNIQYF; CDR3nt: TGTGCCAGCACCGGGGGGGCCAGCCCCTCATCGGGGTTAGCCAAAAACATTCAGTACTTC
v_gene: TRBV19; j_gene: TRBJ2-1; d_gene: .; abundance: .; CDR3aa: CASSIVHRVIANEQFF; CDR3nt: TGTGCCAGTAGTATAGTTCACAGGGTTATAGCAAATGAGCAGTTCTTC
v_gene: TRBV12-5; j_gene: TRBJ2-1; d_gene: .; abundance: .; CDR3aa: CASGPGRAKLYNEQFF; CDR3nt: TGTGCTAGTGGACCTGGGCGGGCCAAGCTGTACAATGAGCAGTTCTTC
v_gene: TRBV9; j_gene: TRBJ1-6; d_gene: .; abundance: .; CDR3aa: CASSVGTPGMTPLHF; CDR3nt: TGTGCCAGCAGCGTAGGTACGCCTGGCATGACACCCCTCCACTTT
v_gene: TRBV28; j_gene: TRBJ2-7; d_gene: .; abundance: .; CDR3aa: CASRTPGFEQYF; CDR3nt: TGTGCCAGCAGAACCCCAGGGTTCGAGCAGTACTTC
v_gene: TRBV28; j_gene: TRBJ2-5; d_gene: TRBD1; abundance: .; CDR3aa: CASSWTGLQETQYF; CDR3nt: TGTGCCAGCAGTTGGACAGGACTCCAAGAGACCCAGTACTTC
v_gene: TRBV15; j_gene: TRBJ2-5; d_gene: TRBD2; abundance: .; CDR3aa: CATSSRLARQETQYF; CDR3nt: TGTGCCACCAGCAGCCGACTAGCCAGACAAGAGACCCAGTACTTC